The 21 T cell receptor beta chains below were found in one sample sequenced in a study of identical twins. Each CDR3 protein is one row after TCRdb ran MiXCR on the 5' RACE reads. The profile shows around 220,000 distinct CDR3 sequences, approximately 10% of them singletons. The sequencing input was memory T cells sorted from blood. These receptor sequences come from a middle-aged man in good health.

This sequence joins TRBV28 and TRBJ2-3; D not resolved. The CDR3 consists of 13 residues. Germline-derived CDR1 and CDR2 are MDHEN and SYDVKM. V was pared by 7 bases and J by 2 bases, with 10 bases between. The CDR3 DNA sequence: TGTGCCAGCAACCCCGGACCCACAGATACGCAGTATTTT. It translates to CASNPGPTDTQYF.

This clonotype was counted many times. DNA of the CDR3: TGTGCCAGCAGTTATACAGGGGGCTTAAACAATGAGCAGTTCTTC. This codes for CASSYTGGLNNEQFF. The chain recombines TRBV12-3 or TRBV12-4 with TRBJ2-1; TRBD1 aligns across 9 bases. Trimming at V came to 4 bases and at J to 5 bases, leaving 6 bases not matched to a gene. The CDR3 runs 15 residues.

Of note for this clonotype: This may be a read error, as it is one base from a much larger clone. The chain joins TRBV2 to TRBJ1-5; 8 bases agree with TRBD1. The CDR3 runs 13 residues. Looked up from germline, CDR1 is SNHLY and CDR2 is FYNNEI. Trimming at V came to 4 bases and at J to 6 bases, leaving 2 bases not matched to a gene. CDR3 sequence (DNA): TGTGCCAGCAGTGGACAGGGGAGTCAGCCCCAGCATTTT. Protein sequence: CASSGQGSQPQHF.

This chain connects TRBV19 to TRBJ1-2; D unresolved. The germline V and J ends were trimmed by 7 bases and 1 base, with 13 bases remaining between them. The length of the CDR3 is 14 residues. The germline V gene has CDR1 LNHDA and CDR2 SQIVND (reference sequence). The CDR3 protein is CASNLKGLNYGYTF. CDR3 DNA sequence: TGTGCCAGTAATTTAAAGGGCCTTAACTATGGCTACACCTTC. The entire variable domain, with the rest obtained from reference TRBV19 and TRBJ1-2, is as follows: DGGITQSPKYLFRKEGQNVTLSCEQNLNHDAMYWYRQDPGQGLRLIYYSQIVNDFQKGDIAEGYSVSREKKESFPLTVTSAQKNPTAFYLCASNLKGLNYGYTFGSGTRLTVV.

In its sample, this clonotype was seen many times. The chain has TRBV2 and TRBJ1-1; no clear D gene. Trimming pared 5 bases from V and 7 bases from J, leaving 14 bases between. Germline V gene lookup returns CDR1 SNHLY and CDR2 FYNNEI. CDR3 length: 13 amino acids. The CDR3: CASSYDMSNEAFF. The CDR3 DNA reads TGTGCCAGCAGTTATGACATGAGCAATGAAGCTTTCTTT.

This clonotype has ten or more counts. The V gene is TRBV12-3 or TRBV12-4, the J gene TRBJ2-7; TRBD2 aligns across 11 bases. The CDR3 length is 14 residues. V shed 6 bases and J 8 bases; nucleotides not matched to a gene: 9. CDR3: CASRSGTSGTKQYF. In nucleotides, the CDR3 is TGTGCCAGCAGATCCGGGACTAGCGGTACCAAGCAGTACTTC.

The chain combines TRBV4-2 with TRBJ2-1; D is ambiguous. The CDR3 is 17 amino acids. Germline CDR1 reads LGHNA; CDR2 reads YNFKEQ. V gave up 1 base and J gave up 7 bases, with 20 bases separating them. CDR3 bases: TGTGCCAGCAGCCAAGCCCGAAGTGGGAATAATAGGAATGAGCAGTTCTTC. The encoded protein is CASSQARSGNNRNEQFF.

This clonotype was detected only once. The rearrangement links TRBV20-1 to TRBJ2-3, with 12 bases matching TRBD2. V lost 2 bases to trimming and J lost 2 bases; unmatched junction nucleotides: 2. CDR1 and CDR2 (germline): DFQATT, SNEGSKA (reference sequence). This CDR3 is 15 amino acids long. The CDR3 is CSARLAGGDTDTQYF. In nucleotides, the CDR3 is TGCAGTGCTAGACTAGCGGGAGGGGACACAGATACGCAGTATTTT.

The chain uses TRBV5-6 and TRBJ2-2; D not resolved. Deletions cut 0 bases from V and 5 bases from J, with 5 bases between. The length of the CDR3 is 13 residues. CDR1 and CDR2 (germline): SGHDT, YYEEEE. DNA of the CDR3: TGTGCCAGCAGCTTGGTCTCTACCGGGGAGCTGTTTTTT. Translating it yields CASSLVSTGELFF.

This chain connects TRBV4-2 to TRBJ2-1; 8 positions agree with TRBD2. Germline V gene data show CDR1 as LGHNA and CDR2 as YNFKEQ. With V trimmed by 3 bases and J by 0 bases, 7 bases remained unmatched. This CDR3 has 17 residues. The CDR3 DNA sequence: TGTGCCAGCAGCCAGGAAATGAGCGGGAGCTCCTACAATGAGCAGTTCTTC. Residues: CASSQEMSGSSYNEQFF.

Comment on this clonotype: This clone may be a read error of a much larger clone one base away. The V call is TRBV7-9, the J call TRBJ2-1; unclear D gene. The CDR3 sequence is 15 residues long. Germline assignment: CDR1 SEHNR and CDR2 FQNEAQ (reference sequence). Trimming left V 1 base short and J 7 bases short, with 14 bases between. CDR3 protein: CASSLVSNPSNEQFF. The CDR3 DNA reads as TGTGCCAGCAGCTTAGTTAGCAACCCCTCAAATGAGCAGTTCTTC.

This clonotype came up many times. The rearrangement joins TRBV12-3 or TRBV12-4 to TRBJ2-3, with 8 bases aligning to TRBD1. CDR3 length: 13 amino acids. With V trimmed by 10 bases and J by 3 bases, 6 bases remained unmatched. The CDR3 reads CATRTGMTDTQYF. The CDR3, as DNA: TGTGCCACTCGGACAGGGATGACAGATACGCAGTATTTT.

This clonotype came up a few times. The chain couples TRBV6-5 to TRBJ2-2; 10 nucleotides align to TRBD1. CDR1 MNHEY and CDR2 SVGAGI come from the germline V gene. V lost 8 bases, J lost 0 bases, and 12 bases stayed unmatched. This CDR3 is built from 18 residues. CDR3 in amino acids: CASRTRPGQGTNTGELFF. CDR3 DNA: TGTGCCAGCCGAACTCGACCGGGACAGGGGACGAACACCGGGGAGCTGTTTTTT.

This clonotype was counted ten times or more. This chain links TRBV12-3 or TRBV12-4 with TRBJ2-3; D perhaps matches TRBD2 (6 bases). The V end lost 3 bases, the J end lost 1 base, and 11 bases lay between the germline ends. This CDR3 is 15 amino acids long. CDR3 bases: TGTGCCAGCAGTTTGCGGGGATTGGGCACAGATACGCAGTATTTT. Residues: CASSLRGLGTDTQYF.

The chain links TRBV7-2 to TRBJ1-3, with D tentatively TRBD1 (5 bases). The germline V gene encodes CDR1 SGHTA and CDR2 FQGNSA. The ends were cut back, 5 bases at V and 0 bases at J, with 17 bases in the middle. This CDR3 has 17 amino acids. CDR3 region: CASSSQDSRFSGNTIYF. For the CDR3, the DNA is TGTGCCAGCAGCAGTCAAGACAGCCGATTCTCTGGAAACACCATATATTTT. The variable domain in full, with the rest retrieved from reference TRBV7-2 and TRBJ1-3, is GAGVSQSPSNKVTEKGKDVELRCDPISGHTALYWYRQSLGQGLEFLIYFQGNSAPDKSGLPSDRFSAERTGGSVSTLTIQRTQQEDSAVYLCASSSQDSRFSGNTIYFGEGSWLTVV.

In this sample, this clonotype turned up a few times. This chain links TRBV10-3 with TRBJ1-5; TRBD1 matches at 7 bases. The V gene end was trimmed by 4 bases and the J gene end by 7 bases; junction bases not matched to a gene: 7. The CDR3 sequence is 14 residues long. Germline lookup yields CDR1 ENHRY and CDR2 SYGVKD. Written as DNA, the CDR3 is TGTGCCATCAGTGGAGAACAGGGGTGGCAGCCCCAGCATTTT. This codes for CAISGEQGWQPQHF.

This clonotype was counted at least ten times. CDR3 protein: CASSYGNRETQYF. In nucleotides, the CDR3 is TGCGCCAGCAGCTATGGGAATAGGGAGACCCAGTACTTC. The rearrangement joins TRBV5-1 to TRBJ2-5; D is unresolved. Trimming stripped 3 bases from V and 5 bases from J, with 11 bases between. There are 13 residues in the CDR3. Germline values: CDR1 SGHRS, CDR2 YFSETQ.

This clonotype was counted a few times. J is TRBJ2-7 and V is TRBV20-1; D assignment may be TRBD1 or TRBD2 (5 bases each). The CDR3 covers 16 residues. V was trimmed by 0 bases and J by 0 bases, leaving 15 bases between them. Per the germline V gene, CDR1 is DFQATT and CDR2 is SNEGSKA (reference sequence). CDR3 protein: CSARDPGTGSSYEQYF. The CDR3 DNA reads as TGCAGTGCTAGAGACCCCGGGACGGGAAGCTCCTACGAGCAGTACTTC.

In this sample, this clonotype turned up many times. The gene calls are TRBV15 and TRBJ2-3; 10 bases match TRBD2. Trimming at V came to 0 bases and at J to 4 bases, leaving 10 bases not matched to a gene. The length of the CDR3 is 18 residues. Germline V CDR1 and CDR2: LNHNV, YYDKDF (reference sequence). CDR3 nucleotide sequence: TGTGCCACCAGCAGAGATCCAGCTAGCGGGGGAGTGGCAGATACGCAGTATTTT. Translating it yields CATSRDPASGGVADTQYF. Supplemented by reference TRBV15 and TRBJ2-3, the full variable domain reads DAMVIQNPRYQVTQFGKPVTLSCSQTLNHNVMYWYQQKSSQAPKLLFHYYDKDFNNEADTPDNFQSRRPNTSFCFLDIRSPGLGDTAMYLCATSRDPASGGVADTQYFGPGTRLTVL.

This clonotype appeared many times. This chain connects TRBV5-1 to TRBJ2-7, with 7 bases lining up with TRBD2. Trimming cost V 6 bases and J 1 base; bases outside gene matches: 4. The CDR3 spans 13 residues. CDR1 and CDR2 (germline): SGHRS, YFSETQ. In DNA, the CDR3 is TGCGCCAGCACACGGGGAGGGTCCTACGAGCAGTACTTC. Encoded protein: CASTRGGSYEQYF.

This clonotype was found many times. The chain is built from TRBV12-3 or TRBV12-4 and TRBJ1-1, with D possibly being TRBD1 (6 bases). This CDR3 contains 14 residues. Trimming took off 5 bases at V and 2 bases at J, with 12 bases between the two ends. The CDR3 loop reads CASSPRQENTEAFF. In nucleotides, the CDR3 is TGTGCCAGCAGTCCGCGACAGGAAAACACTGAAGCTTTCTTT.